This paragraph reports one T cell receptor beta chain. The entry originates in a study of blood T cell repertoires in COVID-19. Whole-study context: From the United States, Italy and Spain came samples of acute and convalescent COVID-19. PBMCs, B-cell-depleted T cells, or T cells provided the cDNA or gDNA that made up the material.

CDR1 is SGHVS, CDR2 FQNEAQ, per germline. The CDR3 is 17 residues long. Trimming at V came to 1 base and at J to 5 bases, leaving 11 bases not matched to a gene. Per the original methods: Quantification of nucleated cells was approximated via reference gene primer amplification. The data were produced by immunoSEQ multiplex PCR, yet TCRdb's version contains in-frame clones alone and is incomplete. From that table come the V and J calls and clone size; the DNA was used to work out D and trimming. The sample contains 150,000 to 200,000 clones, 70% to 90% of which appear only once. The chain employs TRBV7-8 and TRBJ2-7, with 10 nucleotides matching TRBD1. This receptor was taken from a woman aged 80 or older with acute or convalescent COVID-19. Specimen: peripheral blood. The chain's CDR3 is CASSLGTRGTGVHEQYF. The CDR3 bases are TGTGCCAGCAGCTTAGGCACCCGTGGGACAGGGGTTCACGAGCAGTACTTC.